These T cell receptor beta chains were read from a single sample in a study of human T cells and chemical hapten exposure. TCRdb called the RACE reads again in MiXCR, with one record for every CDR3 protein. In the table there are tens of thousands of distinct CDR3 sequences, 8.5% to 10% of which are singletons. The starting material was whole blood, obtained in connection with sensitization to the hapten diphenylcyclopropenone (DPC). All receptors come from a woman aged 25-40 years with alopecia areata. Some clones in this sample may be carry-over from other donors' samples. CDR3s include the opening cysteine and the closing phenylalanine or tryptophan. Fields, in order: clone size, D gene, V gene, J gene, CDR3 DNA, CDR3 protein. D genes are given only for firm matches. Size values are once, few and many counts, or a class for expanded clones, and some rows have none.

many	-	TRBV7-2	TRBJ1-1	TGTGCCAGCAGCTTGAGGGGGAACACTGAAGCTTTCTTT	CASSLRGNTEAFF
few	-	TRBV6-6	TRBJ2-5	TGTGCCAGCAGTTACTCGCGGCCAGGGAGGAAAGAGACCCAGTACTTC	CASSYSRPGRKETQYF
many	-	TRBV20-1	TRBJ1-6	TGCAGTGCTAGCCCTAGGGACCAGAGCAGAGCCCTCCACTTT	CSASPRDQSRALHF
-	-	TRBV27	TRBJ2-5	TGTGCCAGCAGTTTACGTGAAGGAGAGACCCAGTACTTC	CASSLREGETQYF
many	-	TRBV7-2	TRBJ2-5	TGTGCCAGCAGCCGACAGGTCGAAGAGACCCAGTACTTC	CASSRQVEETQYF
few	TRBD1	TRBV12-3/TRBV12-4	TRBJ1-5	TGTGCCAGCAGTTTGAAAGGGCCCGCCAGGGGGTTTCAGCCCCAGCATTTT	CASSLKGPARGFQPQHF
-	TRBD1	TRBV7-6	TRBJ2-4	TGTGCCAGCAGCTGTAGGGACAGGCTGGTTTCCAAAAACATTCAGTACTTC	CASSCRDRLVSKNIQYF
few	TRBD1	TRBV7-9	TRBJ2-2	TGTGCCAGTACCCTAATTTACAGGGGCCGACTTAGACCAAACACCGGGGAGCTGTTTTTT	CASTLIYRGRLRPNTGELFF
-	-	TRBV3-1	TRBJ2-1	TGTGCCAGCAGTCGAGGCTCGTACAATGAGCAGTTCTTC	CASSRGSYNEQFF
few	-	TRBV7-2	TRBJ1-5	TGTGCCAGCAGCTTAGGTCGTGGGCAGCCCCAGCATTTT	CASSLGRGQPQHF
few	TRBD1	TRBV24-1	TRBJ2-1	TGTGCCACCAGTGATATCGGGCGGCAGGGGGTTGGGGATGAGCAGTTCTTC	CATSDIGRQGVGDEQFF
few	-	TRBV2	TRBJ1-1	TGTGCCAGCAGTGAAAGGGGGGGGAGGAACACTGAAGCTTTCTTT	CASSERGGRNTEAFF
-	TRBD1	TRBV5-1	TRBJ1-1	TGCGCCAACAGCTCCTCCCGGACAGGGGGCCTCACTGAAGCTTTCTTT	CANSSSRTGGLTEAFF
many	TRBD2	TRBV6-6	TRBJ2-5	TGTGCCAGCAGTTTGGGCGGGGGTCGAGAGACCCAGTACTTC	CASSLGGGRETQYF
-	-	TRBV28	TRBJ2-1	TGTGCCAGCAGTTTATTGACGGGAACACTATACAATGAGCAGTTCTTC	CASSLLTGTLYNEQFF
-	TRBD1	TRBV6-5	TRBJ1-6	TGTGCCAGCAGGGGAGACAGGGGTAATTCACCCCTCCACTTT	CASRGDRGNSPLHF
many	TRBD1	TRBV7-9	TRBJ2-1	TGTGCCAGCAGCAACCGGACAGGGGGCACTGAGCAGTTCTTC	CASSNRTGGTEQFF
-	-	TRBV7-2	TRBJ2-7	TGTGCCAGCAGCTTATTGGGTATCGAGCAGTACTTC	CASSLLGIEQYF
-	-	TRBV9	TRBJ2-3	TGTGCCAGCAGCGTGGGACGGGGGCAGATCACGCAGTATTTT	CASSVGRGQITQYF
many	-	TRBV7-9	TRBJ1-2	TGTGCCAGCAGCCCAGGCGCTGGGGCAGGGAGACGTTTTGGCTACACCTTC	CASSPGAGAGRRFGYTF
many	TRBD2	TRBV12-3/TRBV12-4	TRBJ2-2	TGTGCCAGCAGTTCCAAGGGACTAGAATACACCGGGGAGCTGTTTTTT	CASSSKGLEYTGELFF
many	-	TRBV5-1	TRBJ2-5	TGCGCCAGCAGCACCTCACAGGGAGGAGAGACCCAGTACTTC	CASSTSQGGETQYF
many	-	TRBV6-2/TRBV6-3	TRBJ2-2	TGTGCCAGCAGTCAGTCGAACACCGGGGAGCTGTTTTTT	CASSQSNTGELFF
few	-	TRBV5-4	TRBJ2-2	TGTGCCAGCAGCTATGGGCCTAGGGAGCTGTTTTTT	CASSYGPRELFF
many	-	TRBV9	TRBJ2-1	TGTGCCAGCAGCCTTGAACGGGGTACATCCTACAATGAGCAGTTCTTC	CASSLERGTSYNEQFF
few	-	TRBV7-2	TRBJ2-3	TGTGCCAGCAGCCGACCGAGCACAGATACGCAGTATTTT	CASSRPSTDTQYF
-	-	TRBV7-2	TRBJ2-1	TGTGCCAGCAGCTTAGCAGGTACAGGGTATGAGCAGTTCTTC	CASSLAGTGYEQFF
many	-	TRBV18	TRBJ1-1	TGTGCCAGCTCACCACTACAGAACACTGAAGCTTTCTTT	CASSPLQNTEAFF
-	TRBD2	TRBV7-3	TRBJ2-3	TGTGCCAGCAGCTTAGGCGGGGGGGCAGATACGCAGTATTTT	CASSLGGGADTQYF
many	-	TRBV18	TRBJ1-5	TGTGCCAGCTCACGGGTGAGGAGGGACCATCAGCCCCAGCATTTT	CASSRVRRDHQPQHF
many	-	TRBV19	TRBJ1-5	TGTGCCACTAGTTATTCAGTCTTTAGCAATCAGCCCCAGCATTTT	CATSYSVFSNQPQHF
many	-	TRBV2	TRBJ2-7	TGTGCCAGCAGTCAGAGACAATCTGGGGAGCAGTACTTC	CASSQRQSGEQYF
few	-	TRBV10-1	TRBJ2-1	TGCGCCAGCAGTGTAGGGGCAGACAATGAGCAGTTCTTC	CASSVGADNEQFF
-	TRBD1	TRBV7-2	TRBJ2-5	TGTGCCAGCAATTCGGGCCGGACAGGGTACCAAGAGACCCAGTACTTC	CASNSGRTGYQETQYF
-	TRBD1	TRBV28	TRBJ1-2	TGTGCCAGCAGTTTATCCGGGACAGGGGGCTGGGACTATGGCTACACCTTC	CASSLSGTGGWDYGYTF
many	TRBD1	TRBV12-3/TRBV12-4	TRBJ2-5	TGTGCCAGCACCACGGACAGGGCGGAACAATACCAAGAGACCCAGTACTTC	CASTTDRAEQYQETQYF
-	-	TRBV7-6	TRBJ2-5	TGTGCCAGCAGCCTCTACGAGCAGGCGGAGACCCAGTACTTC	CASSLYEQAETQYF
many	-	TRBV4-1	TRBJ1-2	TGCGCCAGCAGCCAAGAGATCGGTGCGAACGCCCCACTCTATGGCTACACCTTC	CASSQEIGANAPLYGYTF
few	-	TRBV7-4	TRBJ1-1	TGTGCCAGCAGCTTCAGGGAGGCTGAAGCTTTCTTT	CASSFREAEAFF
few	TRBD1	TRBV18	TRBJ2-2	TGTGCCAGCTCGTCGACAGGGGGTAGCACCGGGGAGCTGTTTTTT	CASSSTGGSTGELFF
many	-	TRBV3-1	TRBJ2-1	TGTGCCAGCAGCCAAGATCTTATAGGGTACAATGAGCAGTTCTTC	CASSQDLIGYNEQFF
many	TRBD1	TRBV5-4	TRBJ2-2	TGTGCCAGCAGCGTGGGACAGGGGGCCAACACCGGGGAGCTGTTTTTT	CASSVGQGANTGELFF
many	TRBD2	TRBV28	TRBJ2-1	TGTGCCAGCAGTTTATTAACTAGCGGCAATGAGCAGTTCTTC	CASSLLTSGNEQFF
many	TRBD1	TRBV29-1	TRBJ1-2	TGCAGCGTCGACACAGGGGTAGCTAACTATGGCTACACCTTC	CSVDTGVANYGYTF
few	TRBD1	TRBV20-1	TRBJ2-1	TGCAGTGCCCTTGGACAGGGGCCCCAGAACTCCTACAATGAGCAGTTCTTC	CSALGQGPQNSYNEQFF
many	-	TRBV9	TRBJ2-2	TGTGCCAGCAGCGTAGGAACAGGCCGTTACGGCACCGGGGAGCTGTTTTTT	CASSVGTGRYGTGELFF
-	TRBD2	TRBV7-2	TRBJ2-1	TGTGCCAGCAGCCTCGGACTAGCGGTATCTTCCGGCAATGAGCAGTTCTTC	CASSLGLAVSSGNEQFF
few	TRBD1	TRBV5-1	TRBJ1-2	TGCGCCAGCAGCTTAACAGGGGGCGAAAACTATGGCTACACCTTC	CASSLTGGENYGYTF
-	-	TRBV4-2	TRBJ2-2	TGTGCCAGCAGTCTTACGAGGGGAACCGGGGAGCTGTTTTTT	CASSLTRGTGELFF
-	-	TRBV19	TRBJ1-1	TGTGCCAGTAGTACAGAGGACCTCCCGGCCTTCATGAACACTGAAGCTTTCTTT	CASSTEDLPAFMNTEAFF
few	-	TRBV7-2	TRBJ2-3	TGTGCCAGCAGCTTAGTCACGGGGAGCACAGATACGCAGTATTTT	CASSLVTGSTDTQYF
many	TRBD2	TRBV7-2	TRBJ2-3	TGTGCCAGCAGCCCGGGACTAGCGGGGAATACGCAGTATTTT	CASSPGLAGNTQYF
-	-	TRBV28	TRBJ1-5	TGTGCCAGCACCCCAGGGCGGCAGCCCCAGCATTTT	CASTPGRQPQHF
few	-	TRBV5-1	TRBJ2-1	TGCGCCAGCAGCTTGGTTGTGGGGACGTACAATGAGCAGTTCTTC	CASSLVVGTYNEQFF
many	-	TRBV19	TRBJ2-3	TGTGCCAGTAGTATAACGGGTACGAATACGCAGTATTTT	CASSITGTNTQYF
medium-sized	-	TRBV12-3/TRBV12-4	TRBJ1-4	TGTGCCAGCAGTTTAACCTCCTTTAATGAAAAACTGTTTTTT	CASSLTSFNEKLFF
-	-	TRBV15	TRBJ1-2	TGTGCCACCAGCAGAGAGCTAACGGAGAGCTATGGCTACACCTTC	CATSRELTESYGYTF
few	-	TRBV5-1	TRBJ2-5	TGCGCCAGCGGCAGGGGGGATGGAGAGACCCAGTACTTC	CASGRGDGETQYF
many	-	TRBV6-2/TRBV6-3	TRBJ2-7	TGTGCCAGCGCCGGAGGAGGCCCCTACGAGCAGTACTTC	CASAGGGPYEQYF
many	-	TRBV6-4	TRBJ1-5	TGTGCCGAAGGTTTAGGACGGACGAGGTACCAGCCCCAGCATTTT	CAEGLGRTRYQPQHF